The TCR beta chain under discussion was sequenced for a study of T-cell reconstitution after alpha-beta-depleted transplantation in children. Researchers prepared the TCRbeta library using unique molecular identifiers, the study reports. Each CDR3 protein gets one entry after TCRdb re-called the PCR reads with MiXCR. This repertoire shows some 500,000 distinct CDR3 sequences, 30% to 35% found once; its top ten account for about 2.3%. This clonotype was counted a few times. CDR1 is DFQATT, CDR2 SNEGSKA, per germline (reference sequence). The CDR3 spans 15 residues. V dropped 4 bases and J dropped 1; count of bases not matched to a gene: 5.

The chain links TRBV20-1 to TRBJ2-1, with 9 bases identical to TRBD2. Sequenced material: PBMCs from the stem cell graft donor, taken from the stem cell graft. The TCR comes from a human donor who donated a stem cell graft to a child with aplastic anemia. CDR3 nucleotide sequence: TGCAGTGCTAAAAGCGGGAGGAGGTCCTACAATGAGCAGTTCTTC. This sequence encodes CSAKSGRRSYNEQFF.